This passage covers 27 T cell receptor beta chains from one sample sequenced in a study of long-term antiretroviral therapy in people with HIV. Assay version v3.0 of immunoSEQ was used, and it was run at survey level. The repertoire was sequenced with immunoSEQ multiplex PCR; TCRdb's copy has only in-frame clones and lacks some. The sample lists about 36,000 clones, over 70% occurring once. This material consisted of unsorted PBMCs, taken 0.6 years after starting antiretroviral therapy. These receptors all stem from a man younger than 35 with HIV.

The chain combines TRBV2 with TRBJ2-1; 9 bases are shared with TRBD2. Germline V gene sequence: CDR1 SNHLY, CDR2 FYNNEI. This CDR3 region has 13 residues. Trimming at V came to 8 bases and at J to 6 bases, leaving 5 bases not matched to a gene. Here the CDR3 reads CASPGLATNEQFF. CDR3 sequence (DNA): TGTGCCAGCCCGGGACTAGCAACCAATGAGCAGTTCTTC.

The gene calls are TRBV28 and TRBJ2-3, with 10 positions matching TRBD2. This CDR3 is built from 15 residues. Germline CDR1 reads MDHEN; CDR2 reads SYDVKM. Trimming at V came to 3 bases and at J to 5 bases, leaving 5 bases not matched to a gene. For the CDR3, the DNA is TGTGCCAGCAGTTTGATAGCGGGAGGTGGAGATACGCAGTATTTT. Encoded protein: CASSLIAGGGDTQYF.

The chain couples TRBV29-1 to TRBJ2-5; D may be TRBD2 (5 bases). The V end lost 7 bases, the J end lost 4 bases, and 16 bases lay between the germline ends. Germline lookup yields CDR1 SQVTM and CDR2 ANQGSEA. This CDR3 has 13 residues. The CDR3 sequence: CSAGGPQTETQYF. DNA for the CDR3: TGCAGCGCCGGAGGCCCGCAAACAGAGACCCAGTACTTC.

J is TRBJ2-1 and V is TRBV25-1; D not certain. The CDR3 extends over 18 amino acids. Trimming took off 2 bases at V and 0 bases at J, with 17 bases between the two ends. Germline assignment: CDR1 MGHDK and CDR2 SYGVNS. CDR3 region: CASSEPHRTSSSYNEQFF. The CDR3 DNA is TGTGCCAGCAGTGAACCACATAGGACCAGTAGCTCCTACAATGAGCAGTTCTTC.

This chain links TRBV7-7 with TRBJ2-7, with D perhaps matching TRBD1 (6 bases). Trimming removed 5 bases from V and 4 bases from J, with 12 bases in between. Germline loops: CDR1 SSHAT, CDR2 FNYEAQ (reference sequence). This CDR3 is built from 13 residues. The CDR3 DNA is TGTGCCAGCAGCCGGAATCAGGGGTACGAGCAGTACTTC. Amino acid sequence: CASSRNQGYEQYF.

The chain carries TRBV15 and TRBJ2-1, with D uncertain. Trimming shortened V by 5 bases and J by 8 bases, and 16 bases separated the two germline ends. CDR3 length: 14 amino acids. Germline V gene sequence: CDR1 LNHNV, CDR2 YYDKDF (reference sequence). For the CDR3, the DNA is TGTGCCACCAGCGGCGCCTCAGAGTCCGATGAGCAGTTCTTC. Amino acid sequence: CATSGASESDEQFF. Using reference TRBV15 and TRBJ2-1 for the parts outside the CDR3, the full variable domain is DAMVIQNPRYQVTQFGKPVTLSCSQTLNHNVMYWYQQKSSQAPKLLFHYYDKDFNNEADTPDNFQSRRPNTSFCFLDIRSPGLGDTAMYLCATSGASESDEQFFGPGTRLTVL.

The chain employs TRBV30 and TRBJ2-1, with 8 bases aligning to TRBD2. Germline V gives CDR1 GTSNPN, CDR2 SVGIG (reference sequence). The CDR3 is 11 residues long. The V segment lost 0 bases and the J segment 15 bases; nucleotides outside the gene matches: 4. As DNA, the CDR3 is TGTGCCTGGAGTGTCGAAGCGGGGGTGTTCTTC. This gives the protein CAWSVEAGVFF. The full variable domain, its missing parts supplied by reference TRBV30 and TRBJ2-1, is SQTIHQWPATLVQPVGSPLSLECTVEGTSNPNLYWYRQAAGRGLQLLFYSVGIGQISSEVPQNLSASRPQDRQFILSSKKLLLSDSGFYLCAWSVEAGVFFGPGTRLTVL.

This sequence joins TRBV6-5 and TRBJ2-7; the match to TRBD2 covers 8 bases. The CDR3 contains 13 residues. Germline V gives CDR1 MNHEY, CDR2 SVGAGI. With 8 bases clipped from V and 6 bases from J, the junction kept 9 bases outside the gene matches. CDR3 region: CASASGRPSEQYF. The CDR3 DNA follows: TGTGCCAGCGCAAGCGGGAGACCCTCCGAGCAGTACTTC.

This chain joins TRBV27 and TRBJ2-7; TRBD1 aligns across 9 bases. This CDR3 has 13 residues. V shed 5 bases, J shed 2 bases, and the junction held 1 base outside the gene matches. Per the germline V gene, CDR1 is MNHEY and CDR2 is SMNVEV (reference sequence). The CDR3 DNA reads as TGTGCCAGCAGTCGGACAGGGGCCTACGAGCAGTACTTC. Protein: CASSRTGAYEQYF.

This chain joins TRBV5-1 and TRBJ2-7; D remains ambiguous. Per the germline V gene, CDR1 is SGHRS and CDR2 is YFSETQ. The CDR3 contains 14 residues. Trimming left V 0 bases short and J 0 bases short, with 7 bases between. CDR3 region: CASSLGLSSYEQYF. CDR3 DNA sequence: TGCGCCAGCAGCTTGGGACTGAGCTCCTACGAGCAGTACTTC.

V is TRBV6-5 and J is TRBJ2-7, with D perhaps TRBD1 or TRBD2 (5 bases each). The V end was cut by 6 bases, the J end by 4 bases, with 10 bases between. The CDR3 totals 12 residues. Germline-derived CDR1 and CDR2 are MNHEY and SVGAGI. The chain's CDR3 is CASSQGDYEQYF. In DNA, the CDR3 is TGTGCCAGCAGCCAGGGAGATTACGAGCAGTACTTC.

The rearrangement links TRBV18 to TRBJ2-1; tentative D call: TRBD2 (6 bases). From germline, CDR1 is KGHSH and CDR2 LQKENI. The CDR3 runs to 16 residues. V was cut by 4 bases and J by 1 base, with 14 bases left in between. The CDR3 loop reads CASSLAGDSSYNEQFF. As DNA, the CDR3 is TGTGCCAGCTCACTAGCCGGGGACTCGTCCTACAATGAGCAGTTCTTC.

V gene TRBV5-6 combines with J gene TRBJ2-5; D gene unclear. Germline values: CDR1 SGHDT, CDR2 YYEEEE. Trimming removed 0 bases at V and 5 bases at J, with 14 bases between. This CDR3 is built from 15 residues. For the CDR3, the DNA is TGTGCCAGCAGCTTGGCTCCGGACCCGAGGGAGACCCAGTACTTC. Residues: CASSLAPDPRETQYF.

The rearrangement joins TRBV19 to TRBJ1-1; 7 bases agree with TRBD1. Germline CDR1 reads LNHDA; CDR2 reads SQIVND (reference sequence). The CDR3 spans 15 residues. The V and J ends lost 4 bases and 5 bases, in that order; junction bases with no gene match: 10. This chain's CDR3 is CASSKASDRRTEAFF. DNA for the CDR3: TGTGCCAGTAGTAAAGCCTCGGACAGGCGGACTGAAGCTTTCTTT.

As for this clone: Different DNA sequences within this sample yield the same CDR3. This CDR3 is CASSLGTGSYGYTF. CDR3 in DNA: TGTGCCAGCAGCTTAGGGACAGGGAGCTATGGCTACACCTTC. This chain connects TRBV7-9 to TRBJ1-2, with 8 bases that match TRBD1. The ends lost 1 base at V and 4 bases at J; junction bases unmatched: 2. CDR3 length equals 14 residues. CDR1 is SEHNR, CDR2 FQNEAQ, per germline (reference sequence).

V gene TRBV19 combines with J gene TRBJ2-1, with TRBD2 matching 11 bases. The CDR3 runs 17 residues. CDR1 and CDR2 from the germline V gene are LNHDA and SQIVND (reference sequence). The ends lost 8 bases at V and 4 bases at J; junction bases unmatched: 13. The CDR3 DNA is TGTGCCAGTGCGTCTATACCAGGGACTAGCGGTTACAATGAGCAGTTCTTC. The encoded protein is CASASIPGTSGYNEQFF.

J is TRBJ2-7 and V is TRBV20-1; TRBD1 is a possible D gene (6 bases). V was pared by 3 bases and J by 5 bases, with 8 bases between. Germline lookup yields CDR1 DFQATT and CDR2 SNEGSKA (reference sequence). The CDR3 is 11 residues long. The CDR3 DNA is TGCAGTGCTAGTTCAGGGGACGAGCAGTACTTC. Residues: CSASSGDEQYF.

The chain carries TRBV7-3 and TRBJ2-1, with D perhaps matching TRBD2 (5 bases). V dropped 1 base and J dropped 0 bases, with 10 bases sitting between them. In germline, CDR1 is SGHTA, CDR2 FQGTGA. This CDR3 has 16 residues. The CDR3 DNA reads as TGTGCCAGCAGCTTAAGGCCGGGGATCTCCTACAATGAGCAGTTCTTC. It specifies CASSLRPGISYNEQFF.

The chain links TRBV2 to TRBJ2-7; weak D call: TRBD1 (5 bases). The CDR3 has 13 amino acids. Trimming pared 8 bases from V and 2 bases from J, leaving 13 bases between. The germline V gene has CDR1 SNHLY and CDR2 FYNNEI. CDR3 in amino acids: CASPSLGPYEQYF. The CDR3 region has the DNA TGTGCCAGCCCCTCCCTGGGGCCCTACGAGCAGTACTTC. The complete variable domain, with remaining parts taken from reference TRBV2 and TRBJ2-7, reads EPEVTQTPSHQVTQMGQEVILRCVPISNHLYFYWYRQILGQKVEFLVSFYNNEISEKSEIFDDQFSVERPDGSNFTLKIRSTKLEDSAMYFCASPSLGPYEQYFGPGTRLTVT.

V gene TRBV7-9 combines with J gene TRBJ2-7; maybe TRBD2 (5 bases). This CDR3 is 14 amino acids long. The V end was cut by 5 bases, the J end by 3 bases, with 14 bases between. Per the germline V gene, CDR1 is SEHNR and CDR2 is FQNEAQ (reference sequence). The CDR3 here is CASSQGGDLYEQYF. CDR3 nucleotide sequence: TGTGCCAGCAGCCAAGGAGGTGACCTCTACGAGCAGTACTTC. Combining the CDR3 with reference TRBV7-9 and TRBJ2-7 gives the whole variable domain DTGVSQNPRHKITKRGQNVTFRCDPISEHNRLYWYRQTLGQGPEFLTYFQNEAQLEKSRLLSDRFSAERPKGSFSTLEIQRTEQGDSAMYLCASSQGGDLYEQYFGPGTRLTVT.

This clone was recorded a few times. CDR3 bases: TGTGCCAGCAGGGACGGAGATTTCGGGGAGCTGTTTTTT. Its translation is CASRDGDFGELFF. This rearrangement joins TRBV11-3 to TRBJ2-2; D unclear. Trimming took off 6 bases at V and 7 bases at J, with 12 bases between the two ends. CDR1 SGHNT and CDR2 YENEEA come from the germline V gene. This CDR3 spans 13 amino acids.

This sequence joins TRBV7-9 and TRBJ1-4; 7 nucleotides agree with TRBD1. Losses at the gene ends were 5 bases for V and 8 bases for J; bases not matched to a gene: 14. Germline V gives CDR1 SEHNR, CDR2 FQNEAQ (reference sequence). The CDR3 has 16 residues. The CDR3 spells CASSPIMTGFREKLFF. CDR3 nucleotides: TGTGCCAGCAGCCCGATTATGACAGGGTTTCGAGAAAAACTGTTTTTT.

The CDR3 nucleotides are TGTGCCAGCAGCTCCTCGGTTTTTAGGGCGAACTATGGCTACACCTTC. This sequence encodes CASSSSVFRANYGYTF. The V and J genes are TRBV7-9 and TRBJ1-2; D is unclear. Germline V gene sequence: CDR1 SEHNR, CDR2 FQNEAQ (reference sequence). CDR3 length: 16 residues. Trimming removed 4 bases at V and 2 bases at J, with 17 bases between.

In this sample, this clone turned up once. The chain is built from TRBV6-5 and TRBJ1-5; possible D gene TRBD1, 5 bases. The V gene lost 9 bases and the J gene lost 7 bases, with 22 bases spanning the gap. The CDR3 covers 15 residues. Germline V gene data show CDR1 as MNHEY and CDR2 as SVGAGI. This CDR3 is CASSRGAGFGQPQHF. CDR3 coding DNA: TGTGCCAGTTCCCGCGGGGCAGGGTTTGGGCAGCCCCAGCATTTT.

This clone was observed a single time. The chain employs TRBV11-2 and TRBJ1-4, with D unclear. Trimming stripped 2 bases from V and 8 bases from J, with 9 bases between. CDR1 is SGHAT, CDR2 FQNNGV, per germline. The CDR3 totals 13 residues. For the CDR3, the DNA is TGTGCCAGCAGCTTAAAGGCATTAGAAAAACTGTTTTTT. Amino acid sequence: CASSLKALEKLFF.

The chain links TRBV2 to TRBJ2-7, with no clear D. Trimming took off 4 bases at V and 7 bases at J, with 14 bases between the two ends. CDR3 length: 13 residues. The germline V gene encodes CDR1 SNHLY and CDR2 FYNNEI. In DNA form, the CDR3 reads TGTGCCAGCAGTGGCGGTCCACAAGGGGAGCAGTACTTC. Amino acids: CASSGGPQGEQYF.

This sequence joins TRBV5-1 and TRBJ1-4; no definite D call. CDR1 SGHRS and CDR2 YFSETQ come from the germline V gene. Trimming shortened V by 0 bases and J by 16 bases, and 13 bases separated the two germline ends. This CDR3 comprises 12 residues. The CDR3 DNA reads TGCGCCAGCAGCTTGGACTGGGGAGCCTGGTTTTTT. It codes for CASSLDWGAWFF.